This T cell receptor beta chain was retrieved from a study of identical twins. Notes on the study in general: With beta out-of-frame sequences, excess sharing by twins was weaker. Fewer insertions were carried by abundant cord blood beta clonotypes, but none was seen in memory repertoires.

TCRdb re-analysed the 5' RACE reads in MiXCR, keeping a single row per CDR3 protein. The sample contains some 710,000 distinct CDR3 sequences, 6% to 6.5% of which appear only once. All donors were healthy Caucasians. This CDR3 is built from 14 residues. Germline CDR1 SGHNT, CDR2 YYREEE (reference sequence). Unmatched junction bases numbered 7, after V lost 3 bases and J lost 8 bases. This clonotype has a count of ten or more. Its antigen is as yet unknown. V is TRBV5-4 and J is TRBJ2-1; 8 nucleotides agree with TRBD1. Source material: naive T cells sorted from blood. The receptor was derived from a young man in good health. Here the CDR3 DNA reads TGTGCCAGCAGCTCCGGGACAGGTGTCGATGAGCAGTTCTTC. It yields the protein CASSSGTGVDEQFF.